A selection of T cell receptor beta chains follows, all from one sample in a study of Graves' ophthalmopathy and Graves' hyperthyroidism. TCRdb re-called the multiplex PCR reads through MiXCR, storing one row per CDR3 protein. The data show some 400,000 distinct CDR3 sequences, approximately 20% seen once. The sample taken for sequencing was peripheral blood. Every receptor here comes from a woman younger than 35 with Graves' ophthalmopathy. Each CDR3 is given with its conserved first and last residue. Fields, in order: V gene, J gene, clone size, D gene, CDR3 protein, CDR3 DNA. D genes are given only for firm matches. Clone sizes are given selectively: once, few, many, or a class where the clone is expanded.

>TRBV12-3/TRBV12-4|TRBJ1-1|many|-
CASSLPGWDGNTEAFF
TGTGCCAGCAGCCTGCCGGGGTGGGACGGGAACACTGAAGCTTTCTTT
>TRBV6-5|TRBJ1-1|many|-
CASRKGGAGTEAFF
TGTGCCAGCAGAAAGGGGGGGGCCGGCACTGAAGCTTTCTTT
>TRBV2|TRBJ2-5|many|-
CASSEGVQVVETQYF
TGTGCCAGCAGTGAAGGGGTCCAAGTGGTGGAGACCCAGTACTTC
>TRBV7-9|TRBJ1-1|many|-
CASSLGDWAGTEAFF
TGTGCCAGCAGCTTAGGAGATTGGGCGGGCACTGAAGCTTTCTTT
>TRBV29-1|TRBJ1-1|many|TRBD1
CSVATGVNTEAFF
TGCAGCGTTGCCACAGGGGTGAACACTGAAGCTTTCTTT
>TRBV27|TRBJ2-7|many|TRBD2
CASSLSASGFSYEQYF
TGTGCCAGCAGTCTTTCCGCTAGCGGCTTCTCCTACGAGCAGTACTTC
>TRBV5-1|TRBJ2-7|-|-
CASSWSHWSYEQYF
TGCGCCAGCAGCTGGAGCCACTGGAGCTACGAGCAGTACTTC
>TRBV4-2|TRBJ1-1|many|TRBD1
CASSRTYGGTGNVGTEAFF
TGTGCCAGCAGCAGAACCTACGGGGGGACAGGTAACGTTGGCACTGAAGCTTTCTTT
>TRBV19|TRBJ2-2|many|-
CASSRQRVNTGELFF
TGTGCCAGTAGTCGACAGAGAGTCAACACCGGGGAGCTGTTTTTT
>TRBV12-3/TRBV12-4|TRBJ1-1|many|-
CASSFGETEAFF
TGTGCCAGCAGTTTCGGGGAGACTGAAGCTTTCTTT
>TRBV6-1|TRBJ1-1|-|-
CASGDQGDPEAFF
TGTGCCAGCGGGGACCAGGGTGACCCTGAAGCTTTCTTT
>TRBV12-3/TRBV12-4|TRBJ2-7|few|-
CASSLALGGVPYEQYF
TGTGCCAGCAGTTTAGCGCTGGGGGGCGTCCCCTACGAGCAGTACTTC
>TRBV27|TRBJ2-7|-|-
CASSTLGQSYEQYF
TGTGCCAGCAGTACTTTGGGGCAGTCCTACGAGCAGTACTTC
>TRBV27|TRBJ2-5|many|TRBD1
CASSLAAHRGSETQYF
TGTGCCAGCAGTTTAGCCGCCCACAGGGGATCGGAGACCCAGTACTTC
>TRBV4-1|TRBJ2-4|-|-
CASSQDPQGRDKNIQYF
TGCGCCAGCAGCCAAGATCCCCAGGGACGGGACAAAAACATTCAGTACTTC
>TRBV25-1|TRBJ2-7|many|-
CASSLGGLGYEQYF
TGTGCCAGCAGTCTAGGTGGATTGGGCTACGAGCAGTACTTC